This T cell receptor beta chain is drawn from a study of T cells in Graves' hyperthyroidism and ophthalmopathy. Study-wide points: Blood also carried most thyroid clonotypes expanded above 0.001. Onset of ophthalmopathy came a median roughly 6.4 months after the model predicted it.

Germline V lookup: CDR1 SGHVS, CDR2 FQNEAQ. The CDR3 has 16 amino acids. Trimming pared 1 base from V and 5 bases from J, leaving 15 bases between. This clonotype was seen only a few times. Its antigen is not identified. RNA transcripts were the template for amplifying TCR beta CDR3 regions. HTBI primers were employed in a first-round RT-PCR of the TCR CDR3. TCRdb reprocessed the multiplex PCR reads with MiXCR, giving one entry per CDR3 protein. Of about 400,000 distinct CDR3 sequences listed, 14% are singletons. The specimen was blood. The chain joins TRBV7-8 to TRBJ2-1; D remains unclear. This clonotype was sampled from a woman in her twenties or thirties with Graves' ophthalmopathy. CDR3 loop: CASSLGFKITNNEQFF. Here the CDR3 DNA reads TGTGCCAGCAGCTTAGGATTCAAGATTACCAACAATGAGCAGTTCTTC.